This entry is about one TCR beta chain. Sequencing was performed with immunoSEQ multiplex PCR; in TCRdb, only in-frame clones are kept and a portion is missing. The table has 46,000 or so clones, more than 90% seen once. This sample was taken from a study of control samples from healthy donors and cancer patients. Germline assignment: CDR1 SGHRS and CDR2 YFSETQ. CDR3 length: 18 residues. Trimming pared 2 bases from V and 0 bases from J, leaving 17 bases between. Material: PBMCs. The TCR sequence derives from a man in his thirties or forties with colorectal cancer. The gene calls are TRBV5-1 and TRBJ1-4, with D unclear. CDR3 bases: TGCGCCAGCAGCTTTCAAAAGGGCTCCCGTGCAACTAATGAAAAACTGTTTTTT. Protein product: CASSFQKGSRATNEKLFF.